Listed here is a single TCR beta chain. The study counted Cohort 3 donors as recovered given two negative PCRs, clearance, or symptom resolution. Sequencing was performed with immunoSEQ multiplex PCR; in TCRdb, only in-frame clones are kept and a portion is missing. Of roughly 300,000 clones listed, about 85% are singletons. The record originates from a study of blood T cell repertoires in COVID-19. V was shortened by 4 bases and J by 4 bases, with 11 bases between the two germline ends. The CDR3 length is 13 residues. Germline V gene data show CDR1 as SGHTS and CDR2 as YDEGEE. The rearrangement uses TRBV5-8 and TRBJ1-2; no clear D gene. Sequenced: PBMCs or T cells enriched from blood (not recorded which). This clonotype was obtained from a woman aged 25-40 years who had recovered from COVID-19. The CDR3 DNA reads as TGTGCCAGCAGCCCCCGGGTGGGCTATGGCTACACCTTC. The encoded protein is CASSPRVGYGYTF.